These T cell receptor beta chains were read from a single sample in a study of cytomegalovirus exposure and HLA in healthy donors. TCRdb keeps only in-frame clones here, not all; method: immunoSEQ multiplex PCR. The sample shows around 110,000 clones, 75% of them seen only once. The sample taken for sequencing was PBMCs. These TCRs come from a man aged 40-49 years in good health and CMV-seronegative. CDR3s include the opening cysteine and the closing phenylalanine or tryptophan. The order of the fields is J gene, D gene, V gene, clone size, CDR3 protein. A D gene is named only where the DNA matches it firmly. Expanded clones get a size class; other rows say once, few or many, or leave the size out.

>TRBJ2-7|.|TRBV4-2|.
CASSGEAVYEQYF
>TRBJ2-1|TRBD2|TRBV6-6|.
CASSYLERTSGGEQFF
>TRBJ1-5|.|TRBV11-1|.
CASSPSGGSNQPQHF
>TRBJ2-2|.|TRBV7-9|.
CASSLYSTGELFF
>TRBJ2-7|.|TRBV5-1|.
CASSLAGSDYEQYF
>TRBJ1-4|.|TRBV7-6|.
CASSLAGQEKLFF
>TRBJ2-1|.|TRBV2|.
CASSEVRGAEQFF
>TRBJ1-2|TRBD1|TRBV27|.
CASSPQTGVAYGYTF
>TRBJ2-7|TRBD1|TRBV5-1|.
CASSLTGEFGDEQYF
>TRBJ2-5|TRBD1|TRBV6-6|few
CASSYTGQGAKTQYF
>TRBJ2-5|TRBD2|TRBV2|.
CASKGLVGGETQYF
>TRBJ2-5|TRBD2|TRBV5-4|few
CASSPQRGGRVTQYF
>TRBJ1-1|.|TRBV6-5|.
CASSYSLRGNTEAFF
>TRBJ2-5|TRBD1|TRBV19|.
CASSRQTGGQETQYF
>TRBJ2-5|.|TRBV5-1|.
CASSGGRGAETQYF
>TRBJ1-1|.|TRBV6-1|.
CASSVNYQGTEAFF
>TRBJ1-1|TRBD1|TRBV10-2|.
CASRTTGGPTAFF
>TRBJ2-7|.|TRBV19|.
CASSIVEGPYEQYF
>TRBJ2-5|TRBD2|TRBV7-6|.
CASSSLAVETQYF
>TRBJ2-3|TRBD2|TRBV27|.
CASSLTLAFTQYF
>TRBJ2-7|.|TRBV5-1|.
CASSLGLALSSYEQYF
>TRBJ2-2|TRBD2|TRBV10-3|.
CAISPGTSGDLRDTGELFF
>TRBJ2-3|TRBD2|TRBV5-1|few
CASSLGGGDTDTQYF
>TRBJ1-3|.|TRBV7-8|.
CASSLATGYSGNTIYF
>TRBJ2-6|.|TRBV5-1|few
CASSVRPGWAAGANVLTF
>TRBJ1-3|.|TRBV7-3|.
CASSFPGGNTIYF
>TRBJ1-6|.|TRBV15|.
CATSRGHFNSPLHF
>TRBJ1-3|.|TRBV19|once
CASSIVGGSSGNTIYF
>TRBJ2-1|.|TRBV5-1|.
CASSTGGGGEEQFF
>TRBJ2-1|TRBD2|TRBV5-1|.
CASSVTSGGGNEQFF
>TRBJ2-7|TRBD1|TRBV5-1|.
CASSSQPDREDYEQYF
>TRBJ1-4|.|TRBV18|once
CASTGGLNEKLFF
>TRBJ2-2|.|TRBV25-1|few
CASSEWGQGNTGELFF